A single sample gave rise to the 19 T cell receptor beta chains below, sequenced in a study of shared clonotypes between healthy human individuals. Using immunoSEQ multiplex PCR, the repertoire was profiled, and TCRdb retains in-frame clones only, with some absent. Among over 1.4 million clones listed, around 97% were seen once. Specimen: naive CD4+ T cells sorted from blood. The subset is: CD45RA+ positively selected. These receptors all stem from a man aged 25 to 40 in good health.

Written as DNA, the CDR3 is TGTGCCTGGAGGGGGGGAGGTAGCGGCCAAGAGACCCAGTACTTC. Translated, it gives CAWRGGGSGQETQYF. The chain has TRBV30 and TRBJ2-5, with D perhaps matching TRBD2 (6 bases). The V end lost 3 bases, the J end lost 1 base, and 15 bases lay between the germline ends. CDR1 GTSNPN and CDR2 SVGIG come from the germline V gene (reference sequence). The CDR3 consists of 15 residues.

Here the CDR3 DNA reads TGTGCCAGCACCTCGGGGGGATTGGACTATGGCTACACCTTC. Residues: CASTSGGLDYGYTF. The gene calls are TRBV28 and TRBJ1-2, with TRBD1 as a possible D gene (5 bases). Trimming took off 7 bases at V and 3 bases at J, with 15 bases between the two ends. Germline CDR1 MDHEN, CDR2 SYDVKM. The CDR3 sequence is 14 residues long.

J is TRBJ1-1 and V is TRBV10-3; D is unresolved. Germline values: CDR1 ENHRY, CDR2 SYGVKD. The CDR3 loop spans 12 amino acids. Trimming stripped 10 bases from V and 6 bases from J, with 15 bases between. The DNA for the CDR3 is TGTGCCACCGGAGAGACTATTTCTGAAGCTTTCTTT. Protein product: CATGETISEAFF.

The J gene is TRBJ2-7, the V gene TRBV19; 8 bases line up with TRBD1. Germline lookup yields CDR1 LNHDA and CDR2 SQIVND (reference sequence). The CDR3 runs to 14 residues. J lost 7 bases, V lost 5 bases, and 10 bases had no gene match. The DNA of the CDR3 is TGTGCCAGTAGTCCTCGGACAGGGTTGGGTGAGCAGTACTTC. It yields the protein CASSPRTGLGEQYF.

V and J are TRBV19 and TRBJ1-2; maybe TRBD1 (6 bases). The CDR3 extends over 14 amino acids. The V and J ends lost 4 bases and 2 bases respectively, with 11 bases between them. CDR1 is LNHDA and CDR2 is SQIVND in the germline V gene (reference sequence). The CDR3 DNA is TGTGCCAGTAGTAAAAATGGACAGAACTATGGCTACACCTTC. It translates to CASSKNGQNYGYTF.

This clone was counted once. V and J are TRBV28 and TRBJ1-4; D gene unclear. With 4 bases removed from V and 5 bases from J, the gap between germline ends came to 5 bases. CDR1 is MDHEN and CDR2 is SYDVKM in the germline V gene. This CDR3 region has 12 residues. The CDR3 coding sequence is TGTGCCAGCAGTTCGAAAAATGAAAAACTGTTTTTT. Translated, it gives CASSSKNEKLFF.

V and J are TRBV6-5 and TRBJ1-3; no clear D gene. This CDR3 comprises 15 residues. CDR1 and CDR2 from the germline V gene are MNHEY and SVGAGI. With 4 bases removed from V and 2 bases from J, the gap between germline ends came to 12 bases. The CDR3 sequence: CASSSLPVAGNTIYF. CDR3 nucleotide sequence: TGTGCCAGCAGTTCCCTCCCTGTAGCTGGAAACACCATATATTTT.

The CDR3 loop reads CASSMKLGPYAAEQYF. The CDR3 bases are TGTGCCAGTAGTATGAAGTTGGGACCCTACGCGGCCGAGCAGTACTTC. The gene calls are TRBV19 and TRBJ2-7; the D gene could be TRBD1 or TRBD2 (5 bases each). CDR1 LNHDA and CDR2 SQIVND come from the germline V gene (reference sequence). Trimming removed 3 bases from V and 6 bases from J, with 21 bases in between. This CDR3 is 16 amino acids long. Full variable domain (remainder filled in from reference TRBV19 and TRBJ2-7): DGGITQSPKYLFRKEGQNVTLSCEQNLNHDAMYWYRQDPGQGLRLIYYSQIVNDFQKGDIAEGYSVSREKKESFPLTVTSAQKNPTAFYLCASSMKLGPYAAEQYFGPGTRLTVT.

V gene TRBV5-1 combines with J gene TRBJ1-4; 10 bases align to TRBD1. V shed 0 bases and J 7 bases; nucleotides not matched to a gene: 15. This CDR3 region has 19 residues. Germline values: CDR1 SGHRS, CDR2 YFSETQ. The DNA of the CDR3 is TGCGCCAGCAGCTTGGCCCCTGGACAGGGGGACGACGGACTTGAAAAACTGTTTTTT. As protein: CASSLAPGQGDDGLEKLFF.

This clone was detected only a few times. The chain couples TRBV2 to TRBJ2-4, with 9 positions matching TRBD1. CDR1 and CDR2 from the germline V gene are SNHLY and FYNNEI. The CDR3 covers 17 residues. The V and J ends lost 6 bases and 1 base, in that order; junction bases with no gene match: 10. This CDR3 is CASRGQGGVLAKNIQYF. The CDR3 DNA is TGTGCCAGCAGGGGACAGGGCGGTGTACTGGCCAAAAACATTCAGTACTTC.

The chain recombines TRBV28 with TRBJ2-5; D not resolved. The CDR3 spans 12 residues. The germline CDR1 and CDR2 sequences are MDHEN and SYDVKM. Between the trimmed V and J ends, which lost 6 bases and 7 bases, there was a span of 12 bases. The CDR3 DNA reads TGTGCCAGCAGCCCAGCCTTAGTGACCCAGTACTTC. Protein product: CASSPALVTQYF.

The chain links TRBV29-1 to TRBJ2-5, with 7 bases matching TRBD1. The germline CDR1 and CDR2 sequences are SQVTM and ANQGSEA. J gave up 5 bases and V 7 bases, and 16 bases lay outside the gene matches. The CDR3 contains 15 residues. This CDR3 reads CSAKEAGTVDETQYF. CDR3 DNA sequence: TGCAGCGCCAAAGAAGCCGGGACAGTGGATGAGACCCAGTACTTC.

The chain has TRBV5-1 and TRBJ2-2; maybe TRBD2 (6 bases). The V gene's germline CDR1 is SGHRS and CDR2 YFSETQ. The CDR3 loop spans 20 amino acids. Trimming removed 0 bases at V and 7 bases at J, with 28 bases between. The CDR3 is CASSLGPWAGSRLGDGELFF. The CDR3 DNA reads TGCGCCAGCAGCTTGGGCCCGTGGGCGGGATCCCGACTAGGAGACGGGGAGCTGTTTTTT.

The CDR3 sequence is CASSPHGRDHEQYF. The CDR3 nucleotides read TGTGCCAGCAGCCCCCACGGGAGGGACCACGAGCAGTACTTC. The chain employs TRBV7-2 and TRBJ2-7; 8 bases are shared with TRBD2. V lost 5 bases and J lost 5; bases outside the gene matches: 8. Germline V CDR1 and CDR2: SGHTA, FQGNSA. The CDR3 runs to 14 residues.

The chain is built from TRBV2 and TRBJ1-4; a weak D match, TRBD1 (6 bases). The V gene lost 1 base and the J gene lost 8 bases, with 17 bases spanning the gap. The germline CDR1 and CDR2 sequences are SNHLY and FYNNEI. The CDR3 loop spans 16 amino acids. The CDR3 loop is CASSEGTAPRGEKLFF. In DNA form, the CDR3 reads TGTGCCAGCAGTGAAGGGACAGCGCCCCGGGGGGAAAAACTGTTTTTT.

The V call is TRBV18, the J call TRBJ1-1; 8 bases align to TRBD1. The V gene's germline CDR1 is KGHSH and CDR2 LQKENI. CDR3 size: 15 residues. The V gene end was trimmed by 3 bases and the J gene end by 6 bases; junction bases not matched to a gene: 9. Here the CDR3 DNA reads TGTGCCAGCTCACCCCCGACAGGGGCCTTCGCTGAAGCTTTCTTT. It is translated as CASSPPTGAFAEAFF.

This clone occurred once. V and J are TRBV20-1 and TRBJ2-1; D perhaps matches TRBD1 (6 bases). Deletions cut 5 bases from V and 6 bases from J, with 8 bases between. From germline, CDR1 is DFQATT and CDR2 SNEGSKA (reference sequence). CDR3 length: 11 amino acids. CDR3 protein: CSAWGPNEQFF. Written as DNA, the CDR3 is TGCAGTGCTTGGGGGCCCAATGAGCAGTTCTTC.

The chain is built from TRBV10-1 and TRBJ2-3, with D possibly being TRBD2 (6 bases). Germline lookup yields CDR1 WNHNN and CDR2 SYGVQD (reference sequence). This CDR3 spans 11 amino acids. Trimming removed 8 bases from V and 5 bases from J, with 8 bases in between. CDR3 sequence: CASGAGDTQYF. CDR3 sequence (DNA): TGCGCCAGCGGAGCGGGAGATACGCAGTATTTT.

This clone was counted between two and nine times. The V call is TRBV19, the J call TRBJ2-2, with D tentatively TRBD2 (6 bases). The CDR3 runs 15 residues. Trimming cost V 5 bases and J 4 bases, with 14 bases left between them. CDR1 and CDR2 (germline): LNHDA, SQIVND (reference sequence). The CDR3 sequence: CASSGDGGATGELFF. CDR3 DNA sequence: TGTGCCAGTAGTGGTGACGGAGGGGCCACCGGGGAGCTGTTTTTT. Variable domain in full (rest from reference TRBV19 and TRBJ2-2): DGGITQSPKYLFRKEGQNVTLSCEQNLNHDAMYWYRQDPGQGLRLIYYSQIVNDFQKGDIAEGYSVSREKKESFPLTVTSAQKNPTAFYLCASSGDGGATGELFFGEGSRLTVL.